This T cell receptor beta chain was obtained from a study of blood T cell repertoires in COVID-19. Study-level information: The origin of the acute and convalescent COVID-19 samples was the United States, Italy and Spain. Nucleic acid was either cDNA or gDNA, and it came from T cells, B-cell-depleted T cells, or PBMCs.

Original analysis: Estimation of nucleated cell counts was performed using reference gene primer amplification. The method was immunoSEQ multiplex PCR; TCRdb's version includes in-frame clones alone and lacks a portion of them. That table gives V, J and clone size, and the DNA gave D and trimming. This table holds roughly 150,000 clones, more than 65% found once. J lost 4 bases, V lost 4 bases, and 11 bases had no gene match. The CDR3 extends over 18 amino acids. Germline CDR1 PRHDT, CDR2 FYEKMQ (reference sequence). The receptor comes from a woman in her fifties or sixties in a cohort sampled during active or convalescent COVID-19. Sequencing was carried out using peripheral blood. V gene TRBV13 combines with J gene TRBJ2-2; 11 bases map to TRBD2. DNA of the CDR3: TGTGCCAGCAGCTCGGGACTAGCGGCGGTTGGGGGCACCGGGGAGCTGTTTTTT. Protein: CASSSGLAAVGGTGELFF.